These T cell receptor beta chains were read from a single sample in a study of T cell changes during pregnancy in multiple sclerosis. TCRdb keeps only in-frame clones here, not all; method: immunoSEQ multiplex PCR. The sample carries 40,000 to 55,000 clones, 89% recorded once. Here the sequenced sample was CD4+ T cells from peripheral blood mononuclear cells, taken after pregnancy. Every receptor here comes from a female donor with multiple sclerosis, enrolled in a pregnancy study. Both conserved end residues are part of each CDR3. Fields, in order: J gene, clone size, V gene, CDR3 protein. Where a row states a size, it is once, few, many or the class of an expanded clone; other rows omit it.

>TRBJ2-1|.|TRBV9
CASSPGLIPSSYNEQFF
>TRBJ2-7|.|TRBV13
CASSSKLAGGPYAYEQYF
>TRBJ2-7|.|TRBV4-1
CASSRPSALQDEQYF
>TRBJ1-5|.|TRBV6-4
CASSPAGGVNGQPQHF
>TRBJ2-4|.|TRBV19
CASSIENKRWGKNIQYF
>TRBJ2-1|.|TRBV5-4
CASSGRQGYYNEQFF
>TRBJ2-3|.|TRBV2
CASSEGDRGRSDTQYF
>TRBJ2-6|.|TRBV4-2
CASSQAGGSGANVLTF
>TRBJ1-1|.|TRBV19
CASGTGFGTEAFF
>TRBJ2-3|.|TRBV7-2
CASSFTGQTTDTQYF
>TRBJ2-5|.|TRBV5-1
CASSPSGINGETQYF
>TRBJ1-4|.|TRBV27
CASSSLGQTNEKLFF
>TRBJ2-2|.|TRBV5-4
CASSLDSGNTGELFF
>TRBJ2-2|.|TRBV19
CASSITASGNTGELFF
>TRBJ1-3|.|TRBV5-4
CASSAGPQGDTGNTIYF
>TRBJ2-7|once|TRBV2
CASGRTVVYEQYF
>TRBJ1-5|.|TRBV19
CASRDSGYSNQPQHF
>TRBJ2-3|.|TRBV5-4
CASSLGASGYTDTQYF
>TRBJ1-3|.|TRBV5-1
CASTLEGHSGNTIYF
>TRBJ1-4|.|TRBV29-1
CSVLQATNEKLFF
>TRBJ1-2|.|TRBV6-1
CASSEQVIYGYTF